The 15 T cell receptor beta chains reported below all come from one sample, sequenced in a study of blood T cell repertoires in COVID-19. Repertoires were generated with immunoSEQ multiplex PCR, while TCRdb's copy carries only in-frame clones and drops some. The data contain under 350,000 clones, about 86% of them singletons. The sequenced sample was PBMCs or T cells enriched from blood (not recorded which). Receptors were obtained from a woman in her thirties or forties with acute COVID-19.

This chain uses TRBV28 with TRBJ2-1, with 8 bases matching TRBD1. J lost 0 bases, V lost 3 bases, and 1 base had no gene match. This CDR3 comprises 15 residues. In germline, CDR1 is MDHEN, CDR2 SYDVKM. CDR3 residues: CASSFGTGSYNEQFF. As DNA, the CDR3 is TGTGCCAGCAGTTTTGGGACAGGCTCCTACAATGAGCAGTTCTTC.

V gene TRBV18 combines with J gene TRBJ2-1; possibly TRBD1 for D (5 bases). This CDR3 contains 14 residues. In germline, CDR1 is KGHSH, CDR2 LQKENI. Trimming pared 5 bases from V and 3 bases from J, leaving 11 bases between. The CDR3 nucleotides read TGTGCCAGCTCATATACTACAGGCTACAATGAGCAGTTCTTC. This sequence encodes CASSYTTGYNEQFF.

This chain connects TRBV7-9 to TRBJ2-1; 11 bases are a match to TRBD2. The CDR3 is 19 amino acids. Trimming took 1 base from V and 2 from J; bases not matched to a gene: 10. Germline assignment: CDR1 SEHNR and CDR2 FQNEAQ (reference sequence). CDR3 DNA sequence: TGTGCCAGCAGCTTAGGGTACCTAGCGGGGGGCGCCACCTACAATGAGCAGTTCTTC. Translated, it gives CASSLGYLAGGATYNEQFF.

The rearrangement links TRBV5-1 to TRBJ2-1, with 9 bases that match TRBD2. Trimming took 5 bases from V and 9 from J; bases not matched to a gene: 18. CDR3 size: 17 residues. CDR1 is SGHRS and CDR2 is YFSETQ in the germline V gene. The CDR3 bases are TGCGCCAGCAGGCGAAAGCACGTTAGCGGGAGCATGGGTGAGCAGTTCTTC. It is translated as CASRRKHVSGSMGEQFF.

As to this clone: A much larger clone sits a single nucleotide away, making a read error possible. The genes are TRBV5-1 and TRBJ2-5; D remains unclear. The CDR3 has 11 amino acids. CDR1 and CDR2 (germline): SGHRS, YFSETQ. Deletions cut 3 bases from V and 3 bases from J, with 3 bases between. The CDR3 coding sequence is TGCGCCAGCAGCTCAAAAGAGACCCAGTACTTC. Its translation: CASSSKETQYF. The complete variable domain, with remaining parts taken from reference TRBV5-1 and TRBJ2-5, reads KAGVTQTPRYLIKTRGQQVTLSCSPISGHRSVSWYQQTPGQGLQFLFEYFSETQRNKGNFPGRFSGRQFSNSRSEMNVSTLELGDSALYLCASSSKETQYFGPGTRLLVL.

This rearrangement joins TRBV12-3 or TRBV12-4 to TRBJ2-2; TRBD2 might be the D (5 bases). The CDR3 is 13 amino acids. Between the trimmed V and J ends, which lost 8 bases and 6 bases, there was a span of 13 bases. The CDR3 coding sequence is TGTGCCAGCCCTGGACTCACTTCCGGGGAGCTGTTTTTT. Encoded protein: CASPGLTSGELFF.

Here the CDR3 reads CASSNRTGIHSPYEQYF. DNA of the CDR3: TGTGCCAGCAGCAATAGGACAGGCATACATTCTCCCTACGAGCAGTACTTC. The rearrangement uses TRBV9 and TRBJ2-7; 7 bases fit TRBD1. The germline gives CDR1 SGDLS, CDR2 YYNGEE. The CDR3 length is 17 residues. Trimming removed 4 bases from V and 2 bases from J; junction bases left unmatched: 15.

The J gene is TRBJ1-2, the V gene TRBV6-5; 7 nucleotides line up with TRBD1. Germline CDR1 and CDR2: MNHEY and SVGAGI. The CDR3 totals 14 residues. V shed 6 bases, J shed 1 base, and the junction held 5 bases outside the gene matches. The CDR3 spells CASSRDSLNYGYTF. The CDR3, as DNA: TGTGCCAGCAGCAGGGACAGCCTTAACTATGGCTACACCTTC.

The J gene is TRBJ1-2, the V gene TRBV6-6, with D maybe TRBD1 (6 bases). Germline CDR1 reads MNHNY; CDR2 reads SVGAGI (reference sequence). V lost 3 bases to trimming and J lost 0 bases, with 14 bases between them. The CDR3 is made up of 16 amino acids. The CDR3: CASSYAPGDPNYGYTF. CDR3 coding DNA: TGTGCCAGCAGTTATGCACCAGGGGATCCTAACTATGGCTACACCTTC.

The chain has TRBV15 and TRBJ1-1; no clear D. CDR1 and CDR2 from the germline V gene are LNHNV and YYDKDF (reference sequence). Trimming removed 3 bases from V and 4 bases from J, with 15 bases in between. The CDR3 has 15 residues. The CDR3 reads CATSRDYTESTEAFF. The CDR3 coding sequence is TGTGCCACCAGCAGGGATTATACAGAGAGCACTGAAGCTTTCTTT. Supplemented by reference TRBV15 and TRBJ1-1, the full variable domain reads DAMVIQNPRYQVTQFGKPVTLSCSQTLNHNVMYWYQQKSSQAPKLLFHYYDKDFNNEADTPDNFQSRRPNTSFCFLDIRSPGLGDTAMYLCATSRDYTESTEAFFGQGTRLTVV.

The chain links TRBV7-9 to TRBJ1-4, with D tentatively TRBD1 (6 bases). Looked up from germline, CDR1 is SEHNR and CDR2 is FQNEAQ (reference sequence). Trimming removed 4 bases from V and 5 bases from J, with 14 bases in between. The CDR3 extends over 15 amino acids. CDR3 in amino acids: CASSSDRSSNEKLFF. The CDR3, as DNA: TGTGCCAGCAGCTCAGACAGGAGTTCAAATGAAAAACTGTTTTTT.

This clone was seen only once. The rearrangement joins TRBV19 to TRBJ2-5; 10 nucleotides agree with TRBD1. CDR1 is LNHDA, CDR2 SQIVND, per germline (reference sequence). This CDR3 region has 15 residues. V dropped 3 bases and J dropped 5; count of bases not matched to a gene: 6. In DNA, the CDR3 is TGTGCCAGTAGTATCGGACAGGGGGGTTGGGAGACCCAGTACTTC. Protein sequence: CASSIGQGGWETQYF. Drawing the rest from reference TRBV19 and TRBJ2-5, the complete variable domain is DGGITQSPKYLFRKEGQNVTLSCEQNLNHDAMYWYRQDPGQGLRLIYYSQIVNDFQKGDIAEGYSVSREKKESFPLTVTSAQKNPTAFYLCASSIGQGGWETQYFGPGTRLLVL.

This chain uses TRBV6-5 with TRBJ1-5; TRBD1 aligns across 8 bases. The length of the CDR3 is 15 residues. Trimming removed 6 bases from V and 3 bases from J; junction bases left unmatched: 7. Germline V gene sequence: CDR1 MNHEY, CDR2 SVGAGI. The CDR3, as DNA: TGTGCCAGCAGACACTCAGGGGGCTCCAATCAGCCCCAGCATTTT. The encoded protein is CASRHSGGSNQPQHF.

This chain links TRBV4-1 with TRBJ1-5, with D unclear. V shed 2 bases and J shed 1 base, with 9 bases lying between them. Per germline, CDR1 MGHRA and CDR2 YSYEKL. The CDR3 has 15 amino acids. The CDR3 is CASSQITESNQPQHF. CDR3 in DNA: TGCGCCAGCAGCCAAATTACAGAAAGCAATCAGCCCCAGCATTTT.

This clone occurred once. The chain employs TRBV4-2 and TRBJ2-3; TRBD1 matches 10 bases. The V gene end was trimmed by 0 bases and the J gene end by 4 bases; junction bases not matched to a gene: 7. The CDR3 length is 17 residues. The germline gives CDR1 LGHNA, CDR2 YNFKEQ. Here the CDR3 DNA reads TGTGCCAGCAGCCAAGACACGACAGGGGGCGGCGCAGATACGCAGTATTTT. This sequence encodes CASSQDTTGGGADTQYF.